This TCR beta chain was sequenced during a study of CD8 T cells in Susac syndrome. RNA in amounts of about 0.5 to 1 ug was reverse transcribed with random hexamers. TCR beta CDR3 was amplified by immunoSEQ covering 54 Vbeta and 13 Jbeta. Each CDR3 protein gets one entry after TCRdb re-called the immunoSEQ multiplex PCR reads with MiXCR. The sample holds about 210,000 distinct CDR3 sequences, around 95% seen once. Sequencing of TCR beta covered CD8+ and CD4+ T cells obtained from blood. CD8+ and CD4+ T cells were negatively isolated; TEMRA cells were FACS-enriched. This clonotype appeared once. V was pared by 1 base and J by 0 bases, with 15 bases between. CDR3 length equals 18 residues. Germline lookup yields CDR1 SGHAT and CDR2 FQDESV (reference sequence).

Sequenced sample: CD4+ T cells from PBMCs. This clonotype was sampled from a human donor with multiple sclerosis. This chain joins TRBV11-1 and TRBJ2-2; maybe TRBD2 (6 bases). CDR3 coding DNA: TGTGCCAGCAGCTTAGGGTCGGGAGCCACCGCGAACACCGGGGAGCTGTTTTTT. As protein: CASSLGSGATANTGELFF. Full variable domain (remainder filled in from reference TRBV11-1 and TRBJ2-2): EAEVAQSPRYKITEKSQAVAFWCDPISGHATLYWYRQILGQGPELLVQFQDESVVDDSQLPKDRFSAERLKGVDSTLKIQPAELGDSAMYLCASSLGSGATANTGELFFGEGSRLTVL.